The 14 T cell receptor beta chains given below trace back to one sample, sequenced in a study of T cell repertoires in cytomegalovirus infection. One entry per CDR3 protein, called by TCRdb with MiXCR from the reads. The data show under 250,000 distinct CDR3 sequences, 9% to 15% seen once. Material: PBMCs. These receptors were obtained from a human donor in good health (CMV status not recorded). Some clones in this sample may be carry-over from other donors' samples.

Turning to this clonotype: This may be a read error: a much more frequent sequence differs by one nucleotide. The V gene is TRBV12-3 or TRBV12-4, the J gene TRBJ2-7; D tentatively fits TRBD1 or TRBD2 (5 bases each). V was cut by 10 bases and J by 4 bases, with 14 bases left in between. The CDR3 extends over 12 amino acids. DNA for the CDR3: TGTGCCACGGCCCGGGACGGTTACGAGCAGTACTTC. The encoded protein is CATARDGYEQYF.

The rearrangement joins TRBV2 to TRBJ2-5; D remains ambiguous. The CDR3 covers 12 residues. Germline V lookup: CDR1 SNHLY, CDR2 FYNNEI. V dropped 6 bases and J dropped 5 bases, with 10 bases sitting between them. The CDR3 is CASRATVETQYF. Written as DNA, the CDR3 is TGTGCCAGCAGGGCCACGGTTGAGACCCAGTACTTC.

The rearrangement joins TRBV6-1 to TRBJ2-2, with D perhaps TRBD2 (6 bases). Germline CDR1 and CDR2: MNHNS and SASEGT. The CDR3 is 15 amino acids. V lost 3 bases, J lost 1 base, and 9 bases lay in between. The CDR3 coding sequence is TGTGCCAGCAGTGAGCCAGCGGGGAACACCGGGGAGCTGTTTTTT. It is translated as CASSEPAGNTGELFF.

The chain has TRBV20-1 and TRBJ1-5; tentative D call: TRBD1 (5 bases). Germline CDR1 reads DFQATT; CDR2 reads SNEGSKA (reference sequence). V was pared by 5 bases and J by 0 bases, with 8 bases between. There are 13 residues in the CDR3. The DNA of the CDR3 is TGCAGTGCTCAGGACACTAGCAATCAGCCCCAGCATTTT. As protein: CSAQDTSNQPQHF.

The J gene is TRBJ1-5, the V gene TRBV6-6; D uncertain. The ends were cut back, 5 bases at V and 2 bases at J, with 13 bases in the middle. The CDR3 has 15 residues. Germline V gene lookup returns CDR1 MNHNY and CDR2 SVGAGI (reference sequence). The CDR3 DNA follows: TGTGCCAGCAGTACCCCGGGTTCTGGCAATCAGCCCCAGCATTTT. This sequence encodes CASSTPGSGNQPQHF.

This clonotype was observed at least ten times. The chain recombines TRBV7-8 with TRBJ2-1; TRBD1 agrees at 9 bases. CDR3 size: 14 residues. Germline loops: CDR1 SGHVS, CDR2 FQNEAQ. The trim removed 3 bases at V and 6 bases at J, leaving 3 bases unmatched. CDR3 in amino acids: CASSFETGGNEQFF. CDR3 bases: TGTGCCAGCAGCTTTGAGACAGGGGGCAATGAGCAGTTCTTC. The whole variable domain, filled in from reference TRBV7-8 and TRBJ2-1, reads GAGVSQSPRYKVAKRGQDVALRCDPISGHVSLFWYQQALGQGPEFLTYFQNEAQLDKSGLPSDRFFAERPEGSVSTLKIQRTQQEDSAVYLCASSFETGGNEQFFGPGTRLTVL.

V and J are TRBV10-3 and TRBJ2-5; perhaps TRBD2 as D (6 bases). This CDR3 contains 14 residues. V lost 4 bases, J lost 5 bases, and 14 bases lay in between. The germline V gene encodes CDR1 ENHRY and CDR2 SYGVKD. Here the CDR3 reads CAISGQGGEETQYF. CDR3 coding DNA: TGTGCCATCAGTGGCCAGGGAGGAGAGGAGACCCAGTACTTC.

This sequence joins TRBV20-1 and TRBJ2-7; the match to TRBD1 covers 10 bases. This CDR3 contains 14 residues. Germline assignment: CDR1 DFQATT and CDR2 SNEGSKA (reference sequence). J gave up 5 bases and V 6 bases, and 10 bases lay outside the gene matches. This CDR3 is CSAARTGGIHEQYF. The DNA for the CDR3 is TGCAGTGCCGCAAGGACAGGGGGAATCCACGAGCAGTACTTC.

A few counts support this clonotype. The chain uses TRBV28 and TRBJ1-4; D might be TRBD1 (6 bases). The ends were cut back, 3 bases at V and 10 bases at J, with 12 bases in the middle. Germline values: CDR1 MDHEN, CDR2 SYDVKM. The CDR3 covers 13 residues. The CDR3 region has the DNA TGTGCCAGCAGTTTTCCAGGGGCTCCAAAACTGTTTTTT. Its protein product is CASSFPGAPKLFF. Based on the CDR3 plus reference TRBV28 and TRBJ1-4, the full variable domain is DVKVTQSSRYLVKRTGEKVFLECVQDMDHENMFWYRQDPGLGLRLIYFSYDVKMKEKGDIPEGYSVSREKKERFSLILESASTNQTSMYLCASSFPGAPKLFFGSGTQLSVL.

The chain links TRBV29-1 to TRBJ2-7; D unclear. This CDR3 comprises 13 residues. The germline CDR1 and CDR2 sequences are SQVTM and ANQGSEA. Trimming shortened V by 3 bases and J by 0 bases, and 9 bases separated the two germline ends. The CDR3 DNA is TGCAGCGTTGAGCAGCCTAGCTCCTACGAGCAGTACTTC. Protein: CSVEQPSSYEQYF.

This clonotype was seen at least ten times. The CDR3 loop is CASSLVRADTQYF. CDR3 sequence (DNA): TGTGCCAGCAGCTTAGTCCGAGCAGATACGCAGTATTTT. The rearrangement joins TRBV7-2 to TRBJ2-3, with no clear D. This CDR3 spans 13 amino acids. The germline V and J ends were trimmed by 1 base and 4 bases, with 6 bases remaining between them. Per germline, CDR1 SGHTA and CDR2 FQGNSA.

This clonotype was detected only a few times. The chain couples TRBV6-1 to TRBJ1-2, with D possibly matching TRBD1 (6 bases). The length of the CDR3 is 15 residues. Per germline, CDR1 MNHNS and CDR2 SASEGT. The V end was cut by 5 bases, the J end by 7 bases, with 20 bases between. DNA for the CDR3: TGTGCCAGCAGTTTCCGTCCGGGACAAGGCTCTGGCTACACCTTC. It yields the protein CASSFRPGQGSGYTF.

This clonotype was seen a few times. The gene calls are TRBV2 and TRBJ2-7; no reliable D call. Germline lookup yields CDR1 SNHLY and CDR2 FYNNEI. V was cut by 6 bases and J by 7 bases, with 10 bases left in between. This CDR3 comprises 11 residues. DNA of the CDR3: TGTGCCAGCAGGGATACAGTAGAGCAGTACTTC. The encoded protein is CASRDTVEQYF.

This clonotype was recorded at least ten times. The chain joins TRBV2 to TRBJ2-5, with a possible D match to TRBD2 (6 bases). The V gene's germline CDR1 is SNHLY and CDR2 FYNNEI. The CDR3 sequence is 17 residues long. Trimming left V 7 bases short and J 0 bases short, with 21 bases between. CDR3 coding DNA: TGTGCCAGCAAAGATCCCGTAGCGGACACCGACCAAGAGACCCAGTACTTC. The encoded protein is CASKDPVADTDQETQYF.